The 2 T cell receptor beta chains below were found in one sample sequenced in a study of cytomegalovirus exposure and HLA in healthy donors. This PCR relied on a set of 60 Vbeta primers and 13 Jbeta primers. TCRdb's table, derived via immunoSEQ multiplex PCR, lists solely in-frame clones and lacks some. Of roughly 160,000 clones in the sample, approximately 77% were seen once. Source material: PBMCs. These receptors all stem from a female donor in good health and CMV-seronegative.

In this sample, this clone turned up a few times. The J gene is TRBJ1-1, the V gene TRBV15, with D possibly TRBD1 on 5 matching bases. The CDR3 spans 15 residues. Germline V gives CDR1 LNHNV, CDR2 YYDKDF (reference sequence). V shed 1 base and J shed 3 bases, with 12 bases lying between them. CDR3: CATSRADATDTEAFF. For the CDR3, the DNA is TGTGCCACCAGCAGAGCAGATGCGACAGACACTGAAGCTTTCTTT. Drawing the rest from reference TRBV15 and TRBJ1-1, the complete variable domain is DAMVIQNPRYQVTQFGKPVTLSCSQTLNHNVMYWYQQKSSQAPKLLFHYYDKDFNNEADTPDNFQSRRPNTSFCFLDIRSPGLGDTAMYLCATSRADATDTEAFFGQGTRLTVV.

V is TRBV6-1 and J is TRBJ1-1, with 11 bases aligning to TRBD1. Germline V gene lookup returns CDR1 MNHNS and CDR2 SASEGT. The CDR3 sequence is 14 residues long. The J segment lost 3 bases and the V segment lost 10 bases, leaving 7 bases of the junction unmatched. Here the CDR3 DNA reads TGTGCCACCCCGGGACAGGGGGGAGACACTGAAGCTTTCTTT. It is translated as CATPGQGGDTEAFF.